Reported below is one TCR beta chain. The antigen is unknown. TCRdb re-called the RT-PCR reads with MiXCR, one entry per CDR3 protein. The repertoire has about 780,000 distinct CDR3 sequences, around 18% of them found once; the top ten carry around 9.9%. The sample is drawn from a study of response to subunit inactivated influenza vaccine. Study observations and caveats: The authors put forward the suggestion that each seasonal influenza vaccination may bring in only a limited number of new T cells.

Germline CDR1 is SGHAT and CDR2 is FQDESV (reference sequence). With 5 bases removed from V and 6 bases from J, the gap between germline ends came to 17 bases. This CDR3 comprises 14 residues. The clonotype was recovered from a man in his fifties or sixties who received an inactivated influenza vaccine. The sequences come from PBMCs from blood, collected 5 days after vaccination. This rearrangement joins TRBV11-1 to TRBJ2-7; a weak D match, TRBD1 (6 bases). The CDR3 sequence is CASSLGWGPLEQYF. CDR3 sequence (DNA): TGTGCCAGCAGCCTCGGTTGGGGGCCCCTCGAGCAGTACTTC.